This T cell receptor (beta chain) comes out of a study of radiotherapy plus CTLA-4 blockade in lung cancer. Germline values: CDR1 SGHDT, CDR2 YYEEEE. V was pared by 0 bases and J by 9 bases, with 2 bases of the junction left unmatched. The CDR3 loop spans 15 amino acids. A note on this clone: As yet, its antigen is unknown.

Study results and caveats: Blood-borne expansion of tumor-derived TCR clones followed radiotherapy plus ipilimumab.

Sequencing was performed with immunoSEQ multiplex PCR; in TCRdb, only in-frame clones are kept and a portion is missing. The table has about 30,000 clones, roughly 80% seen once; the top ten hold 7.5% to 8%. The chain links TRBV5-6 to TRBJ2-1; TRBD2 aligns across 14 bases. This specimen consisted of peripheral blood, obtained from a patient treated with radiotherapy plus ipilimumab. This clonotype was obtained from a human donor with non-small cell lung cancer who had stable disease on radiotherapy plus ipilimumab. The CDR3 here is CASSLGTSGGFEQFF. The CDR3 DNA sequence: TGTGCCAGCAGCTTGGGGACTAGCGGGGGGTTTGAGCAGTTCTTC.